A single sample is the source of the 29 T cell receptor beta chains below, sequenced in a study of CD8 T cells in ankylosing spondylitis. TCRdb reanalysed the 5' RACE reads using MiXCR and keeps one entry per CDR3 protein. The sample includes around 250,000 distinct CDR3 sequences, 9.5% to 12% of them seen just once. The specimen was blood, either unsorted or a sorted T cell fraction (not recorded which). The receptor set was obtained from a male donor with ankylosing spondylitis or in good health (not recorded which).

CDR3 protein: CASIQRGSRFETETQYF. The CDR3 DNA reads TGTGCCAGCATCCAGAGGGGTTCGCGGTTCGAAACAGAGACCCAGTACTTC. This chain links TRBV7-8 with TRBJ2-5; D tentatively reads TRBD1 or TRBD2 (5 bases each). Germline V gene lookup returns CDR1 SGHVS and CDR2 FQNEAQ. V was pared by 7 bases and J by 4 bases, with 25 bases between. The CDR3 totals 17 residues.

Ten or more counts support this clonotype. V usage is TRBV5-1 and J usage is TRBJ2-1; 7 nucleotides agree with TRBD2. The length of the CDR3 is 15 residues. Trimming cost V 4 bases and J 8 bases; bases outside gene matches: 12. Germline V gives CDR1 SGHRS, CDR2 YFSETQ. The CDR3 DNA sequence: TGCGCCAGCAGCCTGGGAGGGATTCGTTCCGATGAGCAGTTCTTC. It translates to CASSLGGIRSDEQFF.

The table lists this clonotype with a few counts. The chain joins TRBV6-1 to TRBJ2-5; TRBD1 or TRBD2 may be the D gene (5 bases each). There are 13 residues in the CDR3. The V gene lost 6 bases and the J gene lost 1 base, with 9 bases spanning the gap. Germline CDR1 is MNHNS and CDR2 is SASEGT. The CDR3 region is CASRTGTQETQYF. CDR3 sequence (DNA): TGTGCCAGCAGGACCGGGACCCAAGAGACCCAGTACTTC.

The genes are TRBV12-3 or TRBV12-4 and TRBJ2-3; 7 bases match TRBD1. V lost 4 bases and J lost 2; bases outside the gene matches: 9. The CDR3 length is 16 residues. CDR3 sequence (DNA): TGTGCCAGCAGTTGGGACAGCTTTAATGACACAGATACGCAGTATTTT. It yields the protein CASSWDSFNDTDTQYF.

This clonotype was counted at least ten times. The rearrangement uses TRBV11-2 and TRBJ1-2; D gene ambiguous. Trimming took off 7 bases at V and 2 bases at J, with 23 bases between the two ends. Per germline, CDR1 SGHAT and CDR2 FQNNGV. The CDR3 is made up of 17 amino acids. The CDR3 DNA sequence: TGTGCCAGCAACCCCCGACCGAGCGGCACGCCGAACTATGGCTACACCTTC. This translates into CASNPRPSGTPNYGYTF.

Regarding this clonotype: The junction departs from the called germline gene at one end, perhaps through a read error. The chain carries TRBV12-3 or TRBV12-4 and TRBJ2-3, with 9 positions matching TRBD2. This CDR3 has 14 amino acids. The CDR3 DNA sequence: TGTGCCAGCGGTTTAGCGGGGGGCACAGATACGCAGTATTTT. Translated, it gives CASGLAGGTDTQYF.

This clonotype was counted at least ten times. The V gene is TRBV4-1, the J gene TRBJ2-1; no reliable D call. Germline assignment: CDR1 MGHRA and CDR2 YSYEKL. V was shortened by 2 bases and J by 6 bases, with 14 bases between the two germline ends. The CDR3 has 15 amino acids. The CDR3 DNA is TGCGCCAGCAGCCAACAACCCCCGGTCCCCAATGAGCAGTTCTTC. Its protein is CASSQQPPVPNEQFF.

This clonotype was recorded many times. The CDR3 protein is CASSRTDGSPLHF. DNA of the CDR3: TGTGCCAGCAGCCGTACAGACGGTTCACCCCTCCACTTT. The chain uses TRBV7-7 and TRBJ1-6; D unclear. The length of the CDR3 is 13 residues. Germline values: CDR1 SSHAT, CDR2 FNYEAQ (reference sequence). The ends were cut back, 5 bases at V and 9 bases at J, with 11 bases in the middle.

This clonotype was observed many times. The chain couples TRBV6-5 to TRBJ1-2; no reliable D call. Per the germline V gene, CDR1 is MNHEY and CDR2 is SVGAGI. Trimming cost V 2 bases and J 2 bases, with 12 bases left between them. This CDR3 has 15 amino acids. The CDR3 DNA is TGTGCCAGCAGTTACAGTAACCGGGAAAACTATGGCTACACCTTC. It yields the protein CASSYSNRENYGYTF.

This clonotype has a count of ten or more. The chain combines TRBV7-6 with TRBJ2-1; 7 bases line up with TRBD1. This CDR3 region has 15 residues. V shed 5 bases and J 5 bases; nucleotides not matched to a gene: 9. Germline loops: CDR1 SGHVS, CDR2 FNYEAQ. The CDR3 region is CASSTYRGGHNEQFF. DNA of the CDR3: TGTGCCAGCAGCACCTACAGGGGTGGACACAATGAGCAGTTCTTC.

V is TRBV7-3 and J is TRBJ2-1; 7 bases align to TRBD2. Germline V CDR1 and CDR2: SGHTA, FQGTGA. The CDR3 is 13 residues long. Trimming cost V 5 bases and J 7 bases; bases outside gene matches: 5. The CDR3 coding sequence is TGTGCCAGCAGCCCCGGACTAGGGAATGAGCAGTTCTTC. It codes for CASSPGLGNEQFF.

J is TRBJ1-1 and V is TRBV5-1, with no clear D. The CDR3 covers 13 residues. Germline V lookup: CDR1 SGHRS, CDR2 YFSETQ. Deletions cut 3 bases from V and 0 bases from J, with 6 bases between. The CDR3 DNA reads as TGCGCCAGCAGCTCGAATGTGAACACTGAAGCTTTCTTT. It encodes CASSSNVNTEAFF.

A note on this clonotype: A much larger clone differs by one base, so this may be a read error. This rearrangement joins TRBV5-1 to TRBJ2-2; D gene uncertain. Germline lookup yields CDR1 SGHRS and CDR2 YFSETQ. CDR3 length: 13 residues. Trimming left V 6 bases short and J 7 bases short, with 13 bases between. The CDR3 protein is CASKAALGGELFF. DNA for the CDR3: TGCGCCAGCAAGGCCGCCCTTGGCGGGGAGCTGTTTTTT. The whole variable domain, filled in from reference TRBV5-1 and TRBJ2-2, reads KAGVTQTPRYLIKTRGQQVTLSCSPISGHRSVSWYQQTPGQGLQFLFEYFSETQRNKGNFPGRFSGRQFSNSRSEMNVSTLELGDSALYLCASKAALGGELFFGEGSRLTVL.

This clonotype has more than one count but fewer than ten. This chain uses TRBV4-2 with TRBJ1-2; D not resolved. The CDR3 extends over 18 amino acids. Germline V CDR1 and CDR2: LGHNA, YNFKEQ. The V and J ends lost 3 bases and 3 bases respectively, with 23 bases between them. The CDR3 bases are TGTGCCAGCAGCCATTGGCGGGCGGACGTCCTTCAAGACTATGGCTACACCTTC. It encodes CASSHWRADVLQDYGYTF.

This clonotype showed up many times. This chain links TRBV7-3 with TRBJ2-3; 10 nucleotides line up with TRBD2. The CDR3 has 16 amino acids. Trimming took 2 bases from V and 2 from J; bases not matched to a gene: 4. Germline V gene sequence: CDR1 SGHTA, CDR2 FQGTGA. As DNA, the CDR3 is TGTGCCAGCAGCTTACTAGCGGGAGATGACACAGATACGCAGTATTTT. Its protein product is CASSLLAGDDTDTQYF.

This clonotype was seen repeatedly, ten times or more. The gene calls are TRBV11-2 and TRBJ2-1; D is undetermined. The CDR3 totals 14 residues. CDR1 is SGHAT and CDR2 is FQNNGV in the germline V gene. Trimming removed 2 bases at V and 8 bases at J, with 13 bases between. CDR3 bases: TGTGCCAGCAGCTTACTTCGAGACCGGGATGAGCAGTTCTTC. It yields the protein CASSLLRDRDEQFF.

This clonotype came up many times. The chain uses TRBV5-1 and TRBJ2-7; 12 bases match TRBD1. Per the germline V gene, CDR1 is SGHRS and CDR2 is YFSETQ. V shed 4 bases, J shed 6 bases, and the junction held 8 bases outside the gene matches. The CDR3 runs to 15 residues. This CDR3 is CASSQGQGAQGEQYF. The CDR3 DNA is TGCGCCAGCAGCCAGGGACAGGGGGCGCAAGGCGAGCAGTACTTC.

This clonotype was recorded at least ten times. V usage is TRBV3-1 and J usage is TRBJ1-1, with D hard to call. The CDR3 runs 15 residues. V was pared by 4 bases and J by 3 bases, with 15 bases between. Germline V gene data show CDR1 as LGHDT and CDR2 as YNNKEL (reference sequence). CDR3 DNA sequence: TGTGCCAGCAGCCTTAGCCCCCGTTTGGACACTGAAGCTTTCTTT. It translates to CASSLSPRLDTEAFF.

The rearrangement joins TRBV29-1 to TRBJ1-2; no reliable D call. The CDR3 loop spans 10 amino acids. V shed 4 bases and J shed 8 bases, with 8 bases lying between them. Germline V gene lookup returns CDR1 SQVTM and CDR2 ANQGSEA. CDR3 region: CSVGGGGYTF. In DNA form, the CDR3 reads TGCAGCGTTGGTGGTGGAGGCTACACCTTC.

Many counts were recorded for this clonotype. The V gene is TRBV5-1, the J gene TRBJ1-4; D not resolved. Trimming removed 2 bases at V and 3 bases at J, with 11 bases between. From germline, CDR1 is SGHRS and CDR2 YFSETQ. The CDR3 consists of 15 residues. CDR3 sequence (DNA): TGCGCCAGCAGCTTTAGTGGAGCGGCTAATGAAAAACTGTTTTTT. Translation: CASSFSGAANEKLFF.

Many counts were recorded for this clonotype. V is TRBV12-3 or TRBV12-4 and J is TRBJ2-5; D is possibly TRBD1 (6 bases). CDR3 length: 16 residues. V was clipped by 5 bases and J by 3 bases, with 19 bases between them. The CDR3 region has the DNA TGTGCCAGCAGTCGTGGGACACTCGGAGGTGAAGAGACCCAGTACTTC. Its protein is CASSRGTLGGEETQYF.

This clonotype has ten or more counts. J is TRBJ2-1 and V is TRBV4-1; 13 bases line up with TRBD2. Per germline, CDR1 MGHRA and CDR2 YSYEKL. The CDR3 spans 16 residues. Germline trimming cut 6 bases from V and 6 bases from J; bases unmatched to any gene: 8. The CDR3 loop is CASRPTSGGGLNEQFF. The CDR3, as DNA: TGCGCCAGCAGGCCAACTAGCGGGGGGGGACTCAATGAGCAGTTCTTC.

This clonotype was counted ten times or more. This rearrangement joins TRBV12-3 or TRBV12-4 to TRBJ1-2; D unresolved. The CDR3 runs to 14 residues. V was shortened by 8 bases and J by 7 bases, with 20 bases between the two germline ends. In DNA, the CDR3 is TGTGCCAGCCATCCCTCGGGTTCGAGAGGTGGCTACACCTTC. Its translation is CASHPSGSRGGYTF.

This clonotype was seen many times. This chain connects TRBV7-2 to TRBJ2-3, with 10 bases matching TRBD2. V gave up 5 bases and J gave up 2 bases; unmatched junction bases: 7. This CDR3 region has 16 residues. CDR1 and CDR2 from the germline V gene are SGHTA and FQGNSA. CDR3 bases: TGTGCCAGCAGCGAACTACTAGCGGGGTTCACAGATACGCAGTATTTT. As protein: CASSELLAGFTDTQYF.

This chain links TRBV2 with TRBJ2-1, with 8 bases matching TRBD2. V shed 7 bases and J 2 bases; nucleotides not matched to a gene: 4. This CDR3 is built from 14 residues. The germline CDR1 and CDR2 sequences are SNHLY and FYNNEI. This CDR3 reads CASKNSGAYNEQFF. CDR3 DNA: TGTGCCAGCAAGAATAGCGGGGCCTACAATGAGCAGTTCTTC.

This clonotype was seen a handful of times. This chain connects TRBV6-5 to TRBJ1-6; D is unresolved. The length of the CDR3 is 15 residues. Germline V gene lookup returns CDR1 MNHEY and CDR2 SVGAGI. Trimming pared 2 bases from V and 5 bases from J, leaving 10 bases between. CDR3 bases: TGTGCCAGCAGTTACGACCAGGCGAATAATTCACCCCTCCACTTT. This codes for CASSYDQANNSPLHF.

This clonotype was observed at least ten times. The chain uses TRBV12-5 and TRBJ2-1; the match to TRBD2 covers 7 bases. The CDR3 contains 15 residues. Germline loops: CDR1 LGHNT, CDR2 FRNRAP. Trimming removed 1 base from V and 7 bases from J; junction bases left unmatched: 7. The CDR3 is CASGLGTSLGNEQFF. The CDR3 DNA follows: TGTGCTAGTGGTTTGGGGACTAGTTTAGGTAATGAGCAGTTCTTC. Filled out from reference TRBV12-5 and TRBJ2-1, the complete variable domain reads DARVTQTPRHKVTEMGQEVTMRCQPILGHNTVFWYRQTMMQGLELLAYFRNRAPLDDSGMPKDRFSAEMPDATLATLKIQPSEPRDSAVYFCASGLGTSLGNEQFFGPGTRLTVL.

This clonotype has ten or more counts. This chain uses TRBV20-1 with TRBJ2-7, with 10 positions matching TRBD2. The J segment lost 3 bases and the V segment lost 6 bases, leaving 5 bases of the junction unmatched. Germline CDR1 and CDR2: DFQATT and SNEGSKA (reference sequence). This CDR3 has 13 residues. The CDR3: CSAKRGGRYEQYF. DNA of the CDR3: TGCAGTGCCAAGCGGGGGGGCCGCTACGAGCAGTACTTC.

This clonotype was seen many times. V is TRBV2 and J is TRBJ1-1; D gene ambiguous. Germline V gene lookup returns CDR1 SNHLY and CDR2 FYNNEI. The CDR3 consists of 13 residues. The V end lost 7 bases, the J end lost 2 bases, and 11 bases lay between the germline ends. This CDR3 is CASKSFANTEAFF. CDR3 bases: TGTGCCAGCAAGAGCTTCGCCAACACTGAAGCTTTCTTT.